The 17 T cell receptor beta chains given below trace back to one sample, sequenced in a study of blood T cells in healthy people across ages. A J-beta primer mix and a sample-barcoded 5' primer were used in a second PCR of roughly 6 to 11 cycles. TCRdb itself ran the 5' RACE reads through MiXCR, one entry per CDR3 protein. The data show roughly 500,000 distinct CDR3 sequences, roughly a quarter seen once. Material: blood. The receptors derive from a woman in her seventies in good health.

The chain combines TRBV20-1 with TRBJ2-1, with a possible D match to TRBD1 (6 bases). Trimming cost V 1 base and J 0 bases, with 13 bases left between them. Germline CDR1 reads DFQATT; CDR2 reads SNEGSKA (reference sequence). CDR3 size: 16 residues. The CDR3 reads CSARGPRGSSYNEQFF. For the CDR3, the DNA is TGCAGTGCTAGAGGTCCCAGGGGCAGCTCCTACAATGAGCAGTTCTTC.

The chain uses TRBV6-1 and TRBJ2-5; possible D gene TRBD1, 6 bases. The J call may be mistaken, given a closer DNA end match to TRBJ2-7. Germline V lookup: CDR1 MNHNS, CDR2 SASEGT. The CDR3 runs to 14 residues. The CDR3 protein is CASSEEARGYEQYV. Here the CDR3 DNA reads TGTGCCAGCAGTGAAGAAGCCAGGGGATACGAGCAGTACGTC.

The chain is built from TRBV5-5 and TRBJ1-2; D is unresolved. Germline V lookup: CDR1 SGHKS, CDR2 YYEKEE (reference sequence). The CDR3 contains 17 residues. Trimming cost V 1 base and J 3 bases, with 19 bases left between them. The CDR3, as DNA: TGTGCCAGCAGCTTGCTGGGAGGTGTGGCGGGTGACTATGGCTACACCTTC. Residues: CASSLLGGVAGDYGYTF.

This chain uses TRBV30 with TRBJ1-1; the D is unclear. Trimming shortened V by 1 base and J by 0 bases, and 9 bases separated the two germline ends. The germline gives CDR1 GTSNPN, CDR2 SVGIG (reference sequence). The CDR3 runs to 14 residues. CDR3 DNA: TGTGCCTGGAGTGGCATGGAAATGAACACTGAAGCTTTCTTT. The encoded protein is CAWSGMEMNTEAFF.

The chain employs TRBV23-1 and TRBJ2-2; a possible D gene is TRBD2 (5 bases). TRBV23-1 has ORF status, its function being uncertain. V shed 4 bases and J shed 2 bases, with 14 bases lying between them. The CDR3 consists of 16 residues. The CDR3 protein is CASSPERTSNTGELFF. The DNA of the CDR3 is TGCGCCAGCAGTCCGGAACGGACTTCTAACACCGGGGAGCTGTTTTTT.

The chain combines TRBV6-5 with TRBJ2-5; TRBD2 matches 8 bases. This CDR3 has 16 amino acids. CDR1 is MNHEY, CDR2 SVGAGI, per germline. Trimming at V came to 5 bases and at J to 1 base, leaving 9 bases not matched to a gene. The DNA for the CDR3 is TGTGCCAGCAGTCATAATAGCGGGAACCCCCAAGAGACCCAGTACTTC. It codes for CASSHNSGNPQETQYF.

The chain employs TRBV20-1 and TRBJ2-3; the D gene is possibly TRBD1 (6 bases). V gave up 3 bases and J gave up 3 bases, with 16 bases separating them. CDR3 length equals 15 residues. The germline gives CDR1 DFQATT, CDR2 SNEGSKA (reference sequence). CDR3 in DNA: TGCAGTGCTAGGCTAGTACAGGGCTGGACAGATACGCAGTATTTT. Translation: CSARLVQGWTDTQYF.

The V call is TRBV7-2, the J call TRBJ2-5; D is tentatively TRBD1 or TRBD2 (5 bases each). The DNA end is a closer match to TRBJ2-1, so the J assignment may be wrong. The CDR3 has 14 residues. The germline gives CDR1 SGHTA, CDR2 FQGNSA. In DNA, the CDR3 is TGTGCCAGCAGCTTATTCCGGGACCGTAATGAGCAGTTCTTC. Protein sequence: CASSLFRDRNEQFF.

Concerning this clonotype: This may arise from a read error, as a much more abundant clone is one base away. Here the CDR3 omits its conserved ending phenylalanine or tryptophan, so a read error is the likely source. J is TRBJ2-1 and V is TRBV10-3; 11 nucleotides match TRBD2. Trimming cost V 5 bases and J 5 bases; bases outside gene matches: 5. The CDR3 consists of 15 residues. The germline V gene encodes CDR1 ENHRY and CDR2 SYGVKD. Here the CDR3 DNA reads TGTGCCATCAGTCCCGGGACTAGCGGTGACAATGAGCAGTTCCTC. Amino acids: CAISPGTSGDNEQFL.

The chain recombines TRBV27 with TRBJ2-2; D may be TRBD2 (7 bases). CDR3 size: 14 residues. Germline V lookup: CDR1 MNHEY, CDR2 SMNVEV (reference sequence). Trimming took 4 bases from V and 10 from J, leaving 16 bases between them. The CDR3 bases are TGTGCCAGCAGTTCCCTCGGAGGGGGGGTGGAGCTGTTTTTT. This translates into CASSSLGGGVELFF.

The chain has TRBV12-5 and TRBJ2-7; 9 bases agree with TRBD1. CDR3 length equals 18 residues. V gave up 1 base and J gave up 3 bases; unmatched junction bases: 13. The V gene's germline CDR1 is LGHNT and CDR2 FRNRAP. In DNA, the CDR3 is TGTGCTAGTGGTTTGGCAGGACAGGGGATCGGTTCCCGCTACGAGCAGTACTTC. Encoded protein: CASGLAGQGIGSRYEQYF. Full variable domain (outside the CDR3, taken from reference TRBV12-5 and TRBJ2-7): DARVTQTPRHKVTEMGQEVTMRCQPILGHNTVFWYRQTMMQGLELLAYFRNRAPLDDSGMPKDRFSAEMPDATLATLKIQPSEPRDSAVYFCASGLAGQGIGSRYEQYFGPGTRLTVT.

Of note for this clonotype: This may be a read error: a much more frequent sequence differs by one nucleotide. The V gene is TRBV24-1, the J gene TRBJ2-1; D gene unclear. The DNA end lines up better with TRBJ2-7; the J call may be wrong. In germline, CDR1 is KGHDR, CDR2 SFDVKD. The CDR3 is 11 residues long. The CDR3 reads CATSNSYEQYF. The CDR3, as DNA: TGTGCCACCAGTAACTCCTACGAGCAGTACTTC.

V usage is TRBV4-3 and J usage is TRBJ1-5, with no clear D. Trimming removed 4 bases at V and 3 bases at J, with 7 bases between. This CDR3 is 13 amino acids long. Germline CDR1 is LGHNA and CDR2 is YSLEER. For the CDR3, the DNA is TGCGCCAGCAGCCTTAAGGTCAATCAGCCCCAGCATTTT. Amino acids: CASSLKVNQPQHF.

This clonotype has just a few counts. V gene TRBV5-1 combines with J gene TRBJ2-4, with a weak D call TRBD2 (6 bases). CDR1 is SGHRS and CDR2 is YFSETQ in the germline V gene. The CDR3 spans 14 residues. The V and J ends lost 3 bases and 0 bases respectively, with 7 bases between them. CDR3 sequence reads: CASSSGGAKNIQYF. DNA for the CDR3: TGCGCCAGCAGCTCCGGGGGAGCCAAAAACATTCAGTACTTC.

This clonotype has more than one count but fewer than ten. The chain is built from TRBV3-1 and TRBJ2-1; 7 bases are a match to TRBD1. V lost 10 bases, J lost 9 bases, and 6 bases stayed unmatched. Germline loops: CDR1 LGHDT, CDR2 YNNKEL (reference sequence). The CDR3 runs to 11 residues. CDR3: CAIRQGGEQFF. In DNA, the CDR3 is TGTGCCATCAGACAGGGCGGTGAGCAGTTCTTC.

The J gene is TRBJ2-1, the V gene TRBV27; TRBD2 matches at 9 bases. Germline loops: CDR1 MNHEY, CDR2 SMNVEV (reference sequence). The trim removed 6 bases at V and 2 bases at J, leaving 8 bases unmatched. The CDR3 is 16 residues long. The CDR3 DNA sequence: TGTGCCAGCAGCTATTTAGCGGGAGACGCCTACAATGAGCAGTTCTTC. Protein sequence: CASSYLAGDAYNEQFF.

The chain uses TRBV3-1 and TRBJ1-2, with no clear D. This CDR3 comprises 14 residues. From germline, CDR1 is LGHDT and CDR2 YNNKEL (reference sequence). V lost 0 bases, J lost 3 bases, and 8 bases lay in between. CDR3 sequence: CASSQDFSYYGYTF. Written as DNA, the CDR3 is TGTGCCAGCAGCCAAGATTTCAGCTACTATGGCTACACCTTC.